These 21 T cell receptor beta chains came from one sample sequenced in a study of prognosis after radiotherapy for stage I lung cancer. Amplification of the TCR beta CDR3 (from genomic DNA) was done by two-round multiplex PCR. Primers targeting each individual TRBV and TRBJ gene were applied in first-round PCR. Each CDR3 protein is one row after TCRdb ran MiXCR on the multiplex PCR reads. The table lists some 56,000 distinct CDR3 sequences, less than 30% of them singletons. The source was PBMCs, collected before or after stereotactic body radiation therapy (not recorded which). These receptors were obtained from a donor older than 45 with non-small cell lung cancer.

Concerning this clonotype: Its ends do not fully match the called genes, so a read error is possible. V is TRBV7-2 and J is TRBJ1-3; 9 bases align to TRBD1. The CDR3 contains 16 residues. Germline V gene sequence: CDR1 SGHTA, CDR2 FQGNSA. CDR3 DNA sequence: TGTGCCAACAGCGAATCCCGGACAGGGGCTGGAAACACCATATATTTT. This codes for CANSESRTGAGNTIYF. The full variable domain, completed using reference TRBV7-2 and TRBJ1-3, is GAGVSQSPSNKVTEKGKDVELRCDPISGHTALYWYRQSLGQGLEFLIYFQGNSAPDKSGLPSDRFSAERTGGSVSTLTIQRTQQEDSAVYLCANSESRTGAGNTIYFGEGSWLTVV.

About this clonotype itself: Germline is not matched at one junction end, which may reflect a read error. V gene TRBV19 combines with J gene TRBJ2-5; TRBD2 agrees at 7 bases. The germline gives CDR1 LNHDA, CDR2 SQIVND (reference sequence). The CDR3 contains 14 residues. CDR3 DNA sequence: TGTGCCAGTAGTATAGATTGCGGGGGAGAGAACCAGTACTTC. Protein: CASSIDCGGENQYF. Combining the CDR3 with reference TRBV19 and TRBJ2-5 gives the whole variable domain DGGITQSPKYLFRKEGQNVTLSCEQNLNHDAMYWYRQDPGQGLRLIYYSQIVNDFQKGDIAEGYSVSREKKESFPLTVTSAQKNPTAFYLCASSIDCGGENQYFGPGTRLLVL.

This clonotype was detected ten times or more. The rearrangement links TRBV6-1 to TRBJ1-2; D is perhaps TRBD1 (5 bases). V dropped 5 bases and J dropped 5 bases, with 21 bases sitting between them. The CDR3 spans 16 residues. The germline V gene encodes CDR1 MNHNS and CDR2 SASEGT. The CDR3 nucleotides are TGTGCCAGCAGTCCCCGGGACGGAACGCTTGGGTATGGCTACACCTTC. Its translation: CASSPRDGTLGYGYTF.

This clonotype was recorded many times. The gene calls are TRBV2 and TRBJ2-3; a possible D gene is TRBD2 (5 bases). V lost 4 bases and J lost 7, with 12 bases in between. Germline CDR1 is SNHLY and CDR2 is FYNNEI. The CDR3 covers 13 residues. This CDR3 reads CASSGAREYTQYF. The CDR3 DNA follows: TGTGCCAGCAGTGGGGCGAGGGAGTATACGCAGTATTTT.

This clonotype was detected only a few times. Given a much more abundant clone one base away, this may be a read error. This chain joins TRBV6-2 or TRBV6-3 and TRBJ1-1, with 10 nucleotides matching TRBD1. This CDR3 has 15 residues. Germline V gene lookup returns CDR1 MNHEY and CDR2 SVGEGT. Unmatched junction bases numbered 7, after V lost 6 bases and J lost 3 bases. The CDR3 region is CASSEGQGVHTEAFF. CDR3 bases: TGTGCCAGCAGCGAAGGACAGGGGGTGCACACTGAAGCTTTCTTT.

There are many counts of this clonotype. The V and J genes are TRBV30 and TRBJ2-7; a possible D gene is TRBD2 (5 bases). The V gene's germline CDR1 is GTSNPN and CDR2 SVGIG (reference sequence). The CDR3 sequence is 13 residues long. The V and J ends lost 1 base and 9 bases respectively, with 16 bases between them. The CDR3 reads CAWSGGQARMQYF. The CDR3 nucleotides are TGTGCCTGGAGTGGCGGGCAGGCTAGGATGCAGTACTTC.

This chain links TRBV7-2 with TRBJ2-5, with a possible D match to TRBD1 (5 bases). Germline CDR1 and CDR2: SGHTA and FQGNSA. The ends were cut back, 6 bases at V and 3 bases at J, with 11 bases in the middle. The CDR3 totals 13 residues. In nucleotides, the CDR3 is TGTGCCAGCAGTTCAGAAGGGGAAGAGACCCAGTACTTC. It specifies CASSSEGEETQYF.

Concerning this clonotype itself: A far bigger clonotype differs at one base, so this is likely a read error. This chain joins TRBV6-2 or TRBV6-3 and TRBJ2-5, with D unresolved. Germline lookup yields CDR1 MNHEY and CDR2 SVGEGT. There are 12 residues in the CDR3. The V gene lost 6 bases and the J gene lost 3 bases, with 8 bases spanning the gap. The CDR3 protein is CASRHAKETQYF. As DNA, the CDR3 is TGTGCCAGCAGACATGCCAAAGAGACCCAGTACTTC.

As regards this clonotype: A junction end diverges from the germline sequence, so it may reflect a read error. V is TRBV28 and J is TRBJ2-7; TRBD1 agrees at 10 bases. The CDR3 covers 17 residues. Germline V gene lookup returns CDR1 MDHEN and CDR2 SYDVKM. The CDR3 protein is CACSFSLPGQGIDEQYF. The CDR3 nucleotides read TGTGCCTGCAGTTTTAGTTTGCCGGGACAGGGGATCGACGAGCAGTACTTC.

At least ten counts were recorded for this clonotype. V gene TRBV6-1 combines with J gene TRBJ2-3; maybe TRBD1 (5 bases). This CDR3 has 15 amino acids. With 2 bases removed from V and 2 bases from J, the gap between germline ends came to 11 bases. The germline V gene encodes CDR1 MNHNS and CDR2 SASEGT. The CDR3: CASSESRVPTDTQYF. The DNA of the CDR3 is TGTGCCAGCAGTGAAAGCAGGGTCCCCACAGATACGCAGTATTTT.

On this clonotype: A much larger clone differs by one base, so this may be a read error. The gene calls are TRBV6-1 and TRBJ1-1; TRBD1 agrees at 12 bases. Germline CDR1 is MNHNS and CDR2 is SASEGT. This CDR3 contains 16 residues. J was trimmed by 1 base and V by 7 bases; bases with no gene match: 7. In DNA form, the CDR3 reads TGTGCCAGCAACCTGGGACAGGGGGCCTGGAACACTGAAGCTTTCTTT. The encoded protein is CASNLGQGAWNTEAFF.

The table lists this clonotype with many counts. The chain joins TRBV14 to TRBJ1-2; TRBD1 aligns across 8 bases. The CDR3 contains 15 residues. The germline CDR1 and CDR2 sequences are SGHDN and FVKESK. The V gene end was trimmed by 4 bases and the J gene end by 3 bases; junction bases not matched to a gene: 7. The CDR3 here is CASSPGTGPYYGYTF. The DNA for the CDR3 is TGTGCCAGCAGCCCCGGGACAGGCCCATACTATGGCTACACCTTC.

This clonotype has ten or more counts. V and J are TRBV9 and TRBJ2-1, with a tentative D call TRBD1 (6 bases). The germline gives CDR1 SGDLS, CDR2 YYNGEE. This CDR3 has 14 residues. V lost 3 bases, J lost 4 bases, and 11 bases lay in between. The CDR3 here is CASSAGTQYNEQFF. The DNA for the CDR3 is TGTGCCAGCAGCGCCGGGACACAATACAATGAGCAGTTCTTC. Using reference TRBV9 and TRBJ2-1 for the parts outside the CDR3, the full variable domain is DSGVTQTPKHLITATGQRVTLRCSPRSGDLSVYWYQQSLDQGLQFLIQYYNGEERAKGNILERFSAQQFPDLHSELNLSSLELGDSALYFCASSAGTQYNEQFFGPGTRLTVL.

This clonotype was seen a few times. This sequence may be a read error, since a much larger clone differs from it by one base. The J gene is TRBJ2-3, the V gene TRBV10-2; weak D call: TRBD1 (5 bases). Deletions cut 6 bases from V and 6 bases from J, with 7 bases between. The V gene's germline CDR1 is WSHSY and CDR2 SAAADI. The CDR3 extends over 11 amino acids. CDR3 sequence reads: CASRKGDTQYF. The DNA of the CDR3 is TGCGCCAGCAGAAAGGGGGATACGCAGTATTTT.

This clonotype was seen at least ten times. The chain is built from TRBV20-1 and TRBJ1-3, with 7 nucleotides matching TRBD1. The CDR3 runs 15 residues. The junction had 7 bases not matched to a gene; V was cut back by 2 bases and J by 3 bases. Germline values: CDR1 DFQATT, CDR2 SNEGSKA (reference sequence). For the CDR3, the DNA is TGCAGTGCTAGAAGCTCCGGGACAGTTGGAAACACCATATATTTT. Encoded protein: CSARSSGTVGNTIYF.

Notes on this clonotype: A far larger clone is just one base off, so this is likely a read error. The chain is built from TRBV6-4 and TRBJ2-1, with TRBD2 matching 9 bases. In germline, CDR1 is MRHNA, CDR2 SNTAGT. CDR3 size: 15 residues. This CDR3 reads CASSYVGLAGNEQLF. The CDR3 nucleotides are TGTGCCAGCAGTTACGTCGGTCTAGCGGGGAATGAGCAGTTATTC.

This clonotype was seen a few times. A far larger clone is one nucleotide away, so this likely arose from a read error. The V call is TRBV6-2 or TRBV6-3, the J call TRBJ1-1; D not certain. The CDR3 has 13 amino acids. The V gene's germline CDR1 is MNHEY and CDR2 SVGEGT. The germline V and J ends were trimmed by 5 bases and 11 bases, with 18 bases remaining between them. CDR3 in amino acids: CASSEDVYLWAFF. Here the CDR3 DNA reads TGTGCCAGCAGTGAAGACGTATACCTGTGGGCTTTCTTT.

This clonotype occurred a few times. This may stem from a read error, because a much larger clone lies one nucleotide away. The genes are TRBV6-2 or TRBV6-3 and TRBJ2-1; the D gene is possibly TRBD2 (7 bases). V was pared by 6 bases and J by 9 bases, with 24 bases between. CDR1 and CDR2 from the germline V gene are MNHEY and SVGEGT. This CDR3 region has 16 residues. The CDR3 DNA is TGTGCCAGCAGCTCCCCTTCTAGAGGGGGGGCCGGTGAGCAGTTCTTC. Translation gives CASSSPSRGGAGEQFF.

This clonotype showed up many times. V and J are TRBV29-1 and TRBJ1-2, with TRBD1 matching over 9 bases. The CDR3 covers 13 residues. V lost 6 bases, J lost 4 bases, and 6 bases stayed unmatched. The germline CDR1 and CDR2 sequences are SQVTM and ANQGSEA. The CDR3 DNA is TGCAGCGTCGACGGACAGGGGAGCTATGGCTACACCTTC. Translated, it gives CSVDGQGSYGYTF.

This clonotype occurred many times. This chain joins TRBV3-1 and TRBJ1-1, with D hard to call. Trimming cost V 4 bases and J 3 bases, with 9 bases left between them. CDR3 length equals 13 residues. Germline-derived CDR1 and CDR2 are LGHDT and YNNKEL (reference sequence). Here the CDR3 reads CASSPAGDTEAFF. The DNA of the CDR3 is TGTGCCAGCAGCCCAGCCGGGGACACTGAAGCTTTCTTT.

Many counts were recorded for this clonotype. The chain recombines TRBV5-1 with TRBJ2-1, with D uncertain. The length of the CDR3 is 16 residues. Germline-derived CDR1 and CDR2 are SGHRS and YFSETQ. With 2 bases removed from V and 9 bases from J, the gap between germline ends came to 21 bases. In nucleotides, the CDR3 is TGCGCCAGCAGCTTAGGGCCCCGGAATAGGGCCGGTGAGCAGTTCTTC. Translated: CASSLGPRNRAGEQFF.